Sequencing of this TCR beta chain was carried out in a study of T-cell reconstitution after alpha-beta-depleted transplantation in children. Unique molecular identifiers featured in how the TCRbeta library was prepared. TCRdb re-called the PCR reads with MiXCR, one entry per CDR3 protein. The sample has 600,000 to 700,000 distinct CDR3 sequences, 15% to 20% seen once. The CDR3 sequence is 16 residues long. Per the germline V gene, CDR1 is SGHTA and CDR2 is FQGNSA. With 5 bases removed from V and 3 bases from J, the gap between germline ends came to 17 bases. This clonotype was found a few times. V is TRBV7-2 and J is TRBJ2-4; no reliable D call. The clonotype comes from a human donor who donated a stem cell graft to a child with acute myeloid leukemia. Here the sequenced sample was PBMCs from the stem cell graft donor, taken from the stem cell graft. The CDR3 sequence is CASSLQTSPLKNIQYF. CDR3 coding DNA: TGTGCCAGCAGCCTACAAACGTCACCTCTCAAAAACATTCAGTACTTC. The variable domain in full, with the rest retrieved from reference TRBV7-2 and TRBJ2-4, is GAGVSQSPSNKVTEKGKDVELRCDPISGHTALYWYRQSLGQGLEFLIYFQGNSAPDKSGLPSDRFSAERTGGSVSTLTIQRTQQEDSAVYLCASSLQTSPLKNIQYFGAGTRLSVL.